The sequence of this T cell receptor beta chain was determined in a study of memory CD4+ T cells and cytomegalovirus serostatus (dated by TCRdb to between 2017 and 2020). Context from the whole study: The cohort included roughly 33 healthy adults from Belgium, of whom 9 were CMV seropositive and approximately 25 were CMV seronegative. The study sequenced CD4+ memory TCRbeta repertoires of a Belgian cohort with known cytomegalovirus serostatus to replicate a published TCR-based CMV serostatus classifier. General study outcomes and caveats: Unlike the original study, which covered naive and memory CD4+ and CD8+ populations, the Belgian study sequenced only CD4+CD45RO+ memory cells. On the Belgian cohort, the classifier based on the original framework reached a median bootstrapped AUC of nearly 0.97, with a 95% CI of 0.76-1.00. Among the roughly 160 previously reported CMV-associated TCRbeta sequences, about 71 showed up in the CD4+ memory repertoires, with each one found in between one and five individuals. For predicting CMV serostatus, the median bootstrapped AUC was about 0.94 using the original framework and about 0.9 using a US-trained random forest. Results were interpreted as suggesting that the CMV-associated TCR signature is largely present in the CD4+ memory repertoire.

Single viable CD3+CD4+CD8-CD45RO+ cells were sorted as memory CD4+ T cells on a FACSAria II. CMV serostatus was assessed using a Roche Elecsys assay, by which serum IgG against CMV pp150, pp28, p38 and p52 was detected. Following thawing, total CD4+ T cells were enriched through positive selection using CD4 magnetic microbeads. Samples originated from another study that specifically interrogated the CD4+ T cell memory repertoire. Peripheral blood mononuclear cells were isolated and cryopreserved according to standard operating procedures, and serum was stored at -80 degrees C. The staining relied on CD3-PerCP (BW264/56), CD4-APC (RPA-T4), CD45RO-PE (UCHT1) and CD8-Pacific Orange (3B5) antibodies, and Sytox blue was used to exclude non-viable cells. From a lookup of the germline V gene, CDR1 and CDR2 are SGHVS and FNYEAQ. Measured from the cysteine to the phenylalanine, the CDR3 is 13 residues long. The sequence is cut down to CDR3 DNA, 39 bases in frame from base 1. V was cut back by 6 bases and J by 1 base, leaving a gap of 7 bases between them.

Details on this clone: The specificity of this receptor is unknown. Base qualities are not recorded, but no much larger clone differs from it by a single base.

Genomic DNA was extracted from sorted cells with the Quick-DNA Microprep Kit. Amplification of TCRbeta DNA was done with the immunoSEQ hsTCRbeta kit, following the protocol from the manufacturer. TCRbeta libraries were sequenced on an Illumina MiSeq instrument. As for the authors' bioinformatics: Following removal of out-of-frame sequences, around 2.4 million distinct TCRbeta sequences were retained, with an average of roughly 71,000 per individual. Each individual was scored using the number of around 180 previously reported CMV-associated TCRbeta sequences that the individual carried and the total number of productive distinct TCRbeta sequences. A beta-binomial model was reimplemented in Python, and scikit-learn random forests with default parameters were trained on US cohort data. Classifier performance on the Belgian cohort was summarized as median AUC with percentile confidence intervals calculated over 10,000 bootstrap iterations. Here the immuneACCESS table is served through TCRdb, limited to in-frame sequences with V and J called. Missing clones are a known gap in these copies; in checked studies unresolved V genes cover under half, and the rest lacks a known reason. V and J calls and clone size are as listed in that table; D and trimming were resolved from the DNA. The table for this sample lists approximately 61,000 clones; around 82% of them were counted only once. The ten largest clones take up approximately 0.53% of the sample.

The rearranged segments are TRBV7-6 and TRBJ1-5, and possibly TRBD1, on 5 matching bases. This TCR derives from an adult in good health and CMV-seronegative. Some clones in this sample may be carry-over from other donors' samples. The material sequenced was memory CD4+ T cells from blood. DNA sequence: TGTGCCAGCAGTCGACAGAGCAATCAGCCCCAGCATTTT. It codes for CASSRQSNQPQHF.